These T cell receptor beta chains were read from a single sample in a study of regulatory T cells in long-lasting Graves disease. TCRdb redid the calling of the multiplex PCR reads with MiXCR, one entry per CDR3 protein. In the table there are 550,000 to 650,000 distinct CDR3 sequences, roughly a sixth of which are singletons. Another study also made use of these data, one on T cells in Graves' hyperthyroidism and ophthalmopathy.

This specimen consisted of peripheral blood mononuclear cells (PBMCs), obtained at new diagnosis, from a patient treated with antithyroid drugs. These receptors were taken from a man between 18 and 35 years old with Graves disease. Each CDR3 is given with its conserved first and last residue. D genes are given only for firm matches. The size entry is marked missing in some rows and otherwise reads once, few, many or a size class.

CASTTYLAGGYTDTQYF | TGTGCCAGCACCACATACCTAGCGGGAGGGTACACAGATACGCAGTATTTT | 17 | TRBV2 | TRBD2 | few | TRBJ2-3
CATSGEGGRYGANVLTF | TGTGCCACCAGTGGCGAAGGGGGGCGGTATGGGGCCAACGTCCTGACTTTC | 17 | TRBV24-1 | - | few | TRBJ2-6
CATQGLRQTQYF | TGTGCCACCCAGGGACTGCGACAGACCCAGTACTTC | 12 | TRBV7-9 | - | many | TRBJ2-5
CASSLAGGTNTEAFF | TGCGCCAGCAGCTTGGCCGGGGGGACGAACACTGAAGCTTTCTTT | 15 | TRBV5-1 | - | few | TRBJ1-1
CASSSGTIVRSRTDTQYF | TGTGCCAGCAGCTCTGGGACCATAGTTCGTTCTCGCACAGATACGCAGTATTTT | 18 | TRBV13 | - | few | TRBJ2-3
CSARTSGRGKTQYF | TGCAGTGCTAGAACTAGCGGGAGAGGAAAGACCCAGTACTTC | 14 | TRBV20-1 | TRBD2 | many | TRBJ2-5
CASSSRPGQGAYEQYF | TGCGCCAGCAGCAGTCGACCGGGACAGGGTGCCTACGAGCAGTACTTC | 16 | TRBV5-1 | TRBD1 | - | TRBJ2-7
CAWSATGTGHTEAFF | TGTGCCTGGAGTGCCACCGGGACAGGACACACTGAAGCTTTCTTT | 15 | TRBV30 | TRBD1 | - | TRBJ1-1
CASIEAGPYHEQYF | TGTGCCAGCATTGAAGCGGGACCCTACCACGAGCAGTACTTC | 14 | TRBV6-1 | TRBD2 | - | TRBJ2-7
CASSFLTGAQETQYF | TGTGCCAGCAGTTTTCTTACAGGGGCGCAAGAGACCCAGTACTTC | 15 | TRBV2 | TRBD1 | few | TRBJ2-5
CASSNLGEGVREQYF | TGTGCCAGCAGCAACTTGGGGGAGGGGGTCCGTGAGCAGTACTTC | 15 | TRBV9 | - | - | TRBJ2-7
CASSPRGQGRTEAFF | TGTGCCAGCAGTCCCCGTGGACAGGGGAGGACTGAAGCTTTCTTT | 15 | TRBV27 | TRBD1 | - | TRBJ1-1
CASSPQGGVAGQETQYF | TGTGCCAGCAGCCCACAGGGGGGCGTAGCGGGACAAGAGACCCAGTACTTC | 17 | TRBV7-6 | - | few | TRBJ2-5
CASSRSGRASETQYF | TGTGCCAGCAGCCGTAGCGGGAGGGCCTCAGAGACCCAGTACTTC | 15 | TRBV27 | TRBD2 | few | TRBJ2-5
CASSPDRGPQPQHF | TGTGCCAGCAGCCCCGACAGGGGGCCTCAGCCCCAGCATTTT | 14 | TRBV7-2 | TRBD1 | few | TRBJ1-5
CASSEARSGGPYEQYF | TGTGCCAGCAGTGAAGCGCGGTCCGGGGGCCCATACGAGCAGTACTTC | 16 | TRBV6-1 | - | many | TRBJ2-7
CASSWGPGQGAGQPQHF | TGTGCCAGCAGTTGGGGTCCGGGACAGGGGGCGGGGCAGCCCCAGCATTTT | 17 | TRBV28 | TRBD1 | - | TRBJ1-5
CASSLGQRTGELFF | TGTGCCAGCAGTTTGGGACAGAGAACCGGGGAGCTGTTTTTT | 14 | TRBV12-3/TRBV12-4 | TRBD1 | many | TRBJ2-2
CASSLDPFNEQFF | TGTGCCAGCAGCTTAGATCCCTTCAATGAGCAGTTCTTC | 13 | TRBV11-3 | - | - | TRBJ2-1
CASSPGRTKNIQYF | TGTGCCAGCAGTCCAGGGAGAACCAAAAACATTCAGTACTTC | 14 | TRBV2 | - | many | TRBJ2-4
CAIRRGPDSEQYF | TGTGCCATACGACGGGGGCCGGACTCCGAGCAGTACTTC | 13 | TRBV10-3 | - | many | TRBJ2-7
CASSEGGTEAFF | TGTGCCAGCAGTGAAGGCGGCACTGAAGCTTTCTTT | 12 | TRBV6-1 | - | many | TRBJ1-1
CASSVGGSLLGSGELFF | TGTGCCAGCAGTGTAGGAGGGAGCCTACTTGGATCTGGGGAGCTGTTTTTT | 17 | TRBV6-1 | - | - | TRBJ2-2
CSAPTGVAGALRGEQYF | TGCAGTGCCCCAACTGGAGTAGCGGGAGCCCTTCGAGGCGAGCAGTACTTC | 17 | TRBV20-1 | TRBD2 | many | TRBJ2-7
CSVERDRGQGYTF | TGCAGCGTTGAACGGGACAGGGGCCAGGGCTACACCTTC | 13 | TRBV29-1 | TRBD1 | - | TRBJ1-2
CASSQGYRYGYTF | TGCGCCAGCAGCCAAGGGTACCGCTATGGCTACACCTTC | 13 | TRBV4-1 | - | - | TRBJ1-2
CATGPTAGEKLFF | TGTGCCACCGGGCCGACCGCGGGCGAAAAACTGTTTTTT | 13 | TRBV10-3 | - | - | TRBJ1-4
CASSQGQFGYTF | TGTGCCAGCAGCCAGGGCCAGTTTGGCTACACCTTC | 12 | TRBV3-1 | - | - | TRBJ1-2
CASRLGTGGSDMQYF | TGTGCCAGCAGACTCGGGACAGGGGGGTCAGATATGCAGTATTTT | 15 | TRBV12-3/TRBV12-4 | TRBD1 | - | TRBJ2-3
CASSWIYGGGEMNTEAFF | TGTGCCAGCAGTTGGATATATGGGGGCGGCGAGATGAACACTGAAGCTTTCTTT | 18 | TRBV28 | - | many | TRBJ1-1
CASSHDRVPYYGYTF | TGTGCCAGCAGTCACGACAGGGTTCCCTACTATGGCTACACCTTC | 15 | TRBV27 | TRBD1 | few | TRBJ1-2
CSVVETSRGLASYEQYF | TGCAGCGTTGTCGAGACGTCAAGGGGACTAGCGTCGTACGAGCAGTACTTC | 17 | TRBV29-1 | TRBD2 | few | TRBJ2-7
CASSSNRDNLNYGYTF | TGCGCCAGCAGCTCGAACCGGGACAACTTGAACTATGGCTACACCTTC | 16 | TRBV5-1 | - | - | TRBJ1-2
CASRKDYEQYF | TGCGCCAGCAGGAAGGACTACGAGCAGTACTTC | 11 | TRBV5-1 | - | few | TRBJ2-7
CASSSVGLAGAGYEQYF | TGTGCCAGCAGCTCCGTCGGGCTAGCGGGAGCGGGCTACGAGCAGTACTTC | 17 | TRBV7-9 | TRBD2 | few | TRBJ2-7
CASSEAVDRDGIVAFF | TGTGCCAGCAGTGAAGCGGTCGACAGGGATGGGATTGTTGCTTTCTTT | 16 | TRBV2 | TRBD1 | many | TRBJ1-1
CASSSTGPRQPQHF | TGTGCCAGCAGCTCAACAGGGCCTCGTCAGCCCCAGCATTTT | 14 | TRBV28 | - | many | TRBJ1-5
CASRGTSGLPSYEQYF | TGTGCCAGCAGAGGGACTAGCGGGCTCCCTTCCTACGAGCAGTACTTC | 16 | TRBV12-3/TRBV12-4 | TRBD2 | many | TRBJ2-7
CASSLGHRVQETQYF | TGTGCCAGCAGCTTAGGCCACAGGGTCCAAGAGACCCAGTACTTC | 15 | TRBV11-3 | - | many | TRBJ2-5
CATSDLHFEQYF | TGTGCCACCAGTGATTTGCACTTCGAGCAGTACTTC | 12 | TRBV24-1 | - | few | TRBJ2-7
CASSLSLGNYGYTF | TGCGCCAGCAGCTTGAGTCTGGGGAACTATGGCTACACCTTC | 14 | TRBV5-1 | - | - | TRBJ1-2
CASRSIRDMSSYEQYF | TGTGCCAGCAGATCCATAAGGGACATGAGCTCCTACGAGCAGTACTTC | 16 | TRBV28 | - | few | TRBJ2-7
CASSIWGTDEQYF | TGTGCCAGTAGTATCTGGGGGACTGATGAGCAGTACTTC | 13 | TRBV19 | - | - | TRBJ2-7
CASSLGASRRGELFF | TGTGCCAGCAGCTTGGGTGCGTCAAGAAGGGGGGAGCTGTTTTTT | 15 | TRBV11-2 | - | - | TRBJ2-2
CSASGTGSEKLFF | TGCAGTGCTTCCGGGACAGGAAGTGAAAAACTGTTTTTT | 13 | TRBV20-1 | TRBD1 | many | TRBJ1-4
CSAPGLAERDTQYF | TGCAGTGCACCCGGGCTAGCGGAGAGAGATACGCAGTATTTT | 14 | TRBV20-1 | TRBD2 | many | TRBJ2-3
CASWGLGGTYEQYF | TGTGCCAGCTGGGGGCTAGGCGGTACCTACGAGCAGTACTTC | 14 | TRBV2 | - | many | TRBJ2-7
CASSFEDEASPLHF | TGTGCCAGCAGTTTTGAGGATGAGGCTTCACCCCTCCACTTT | 14 | TRBV28 | - | many | TRBJ1-6
CASRKLGQETQYF | TGTGCCAGCAGAAAACTAGGGCAAGAGACCCAGTACTTC | 13 | TRBV11-2 | - | many | TRBJ2-5
CSAERRWPYNEQFF | TGCAGCGCTGAGCGGAGGTGGCCCTACAATGAGCAGTTCTTC | 14 | TRBV20-1 | - | few | TRBJ2-1
CASSSFATGSGEQYF | TGTGCCAGCAGTTCCTTCGCGACAGGGTCTGGCGAGCAGTACTTC | 15 | TRBV2 | TRBD1 | many | TRBJ2-7
CASRFGQLGPDTQYF | TGTGCCAGCAGATTTGGACAGTTGGGCCCAGATACGCAGTATTTT | 15 | TRBV7-2 | - | many | TRBJ2-3
CASSEQGAQYF | TGTGCCAGCAGTGAACAGGGTGCGCAGTACTTC | 11 | TRBV2 | - | many | TRBJ2-7
CASSQDHRGQETQYF | TGCGCCAGCAGCCAAGATCACCGCGGGCAAGAGACCCAGTACTTC | 15 | TRBV4-1 | - | few | TRBJ2-5
CSARRRGEGNYGYTF | TGCAGTGCTAGACGGAGGGGGGAGGGAAACTATGGCTACACCTTC | 15 | TRBV20-1 | - | few | TRBJ1-2
CGSAGIYEQYF | TGTGGCTCAGCGGGAATCTACGAGCAGTACTTC | 11 | TRBV28 | TRBD2 | many | TRBJ2-7
CAIRRGAEAFF | TGTGCCATCCGAAGAGGGGCTGAAGCTTTCTTT | 11 | TRBV6-2/TRBV6-3 | - | many | TRBJ1-1
CASIRRRAASKRNQPQHF | TGTGCCAGCATCCGTCGTCGGGCAGCTTCAAAGCGCAATCAGCCCCAGCATTTT | 18 | TRBV28 | - | many | TRBJ1-5
CASSLGQVHQPQHF | TGTGCCAGCAGTTTGGGGCAGGTCCATCAGCCCCAGCATTTT | 14 | TRBV12-3/TRBV12-4 | - | many | TRBJ1-5
CASSLEARGSGELFF | TGTGCCAGCAGCTTAGAAGCCCGGGGGTCCGGGGAGCTGTTTTTT | 15 | TRBV7-8 | - | - | TRBJ2-2